This T cell receptor beta chain was retrieved from a study of beta chain features in type 1 diabetes. Study-wide results and caveats: More deletions and fewer insertions at VDJ junctions were seen in type 1 diabetes patients. In cDNA sequencing, cells with high TCR expression could be over-represented.

CD45RO/CCR7/CD25/CD127/CD95/CD27 separated CD4+ naive, central memory, regulatory and stem cell-like memory cells by sorting. This CDR3 has 16 residues. Per germline, CDR1 ENHRY and CDR2 SYGVKD. Trimming pared 2 bases from V and 4 bases from J, leaving 12 bases between. Expressed TCRB transcripts were sequenced after all isolated RNA was converted to cDNA. The repertoire was sequenced with immunoSEQ multiplex PCR; TCRdb's copy has only in-frame clones and lacks some. The sample shows about 150,000 clones, around 8.5% of them seen only once. As concerns this clone: Its antigen is still unknown.

This rearrangement joins TRBV10-3 to TRBJ2-6; TRBD1 might be the D (5 bases). Sequences were obtained from central memory CD4+ T cells from blood. This TCR came from a young man in good health. The CDR3 spells CAISESRVSGANVLTF. Here the CDR3 DNA reads TGTGCCATCAGTGAGAGCAGGGTCTCCGGGGCCAACGTCCTGACTTTC.